This T cell receptor beta chain stems from a study of blood T cell repertoires in COVID-19. Study-level background: Donors in the United States, Italy and Spain gave samples during acute or convalescent COVID-19. The cDNA or gDNA used as material had been derived from T cells, B-cell-depleted T cells, or PBMCs.

The CDR3 runs to 15 residues. Germline V gives CDR1 LNHDA, CDR2 SQIVND (reference sequence). Trimming cost V 0 bases and J 7 bases, with 13 bases left between them. Points on this clone: The sample holds other DNA sequences that translate to the same CDR3.

Everyone who took part was about 18 to 90 years old, and they came from about 23 US areas. In the source study's methods: How many nucleated cells were present was estimated from reference gene primer amplification. Assay: immunoSEQ multiplex PCR; the TCRdb copy retains only in-frame clones and omits some. That table gives V, J and clone size, and the DNA gave D and trimming. The sample shows some 370,000 clones, around 83% of them seen only once. The TCR comes from a woman in her forties or fifties who had recovered from COVID-19. The chain carries TRBV19 and TRBJ1-5, with D perhaps matching TRBD1 (5 bases). The sequenced material came from PBMCs or T cells enriched from blood (not recorded which). The CDR3 here is CASSIDSGGVQPQHF. CDR3 nucleotide sequence: TGTGCCAGTAGTATAGATAGCGGGGGTGTCCAGCCCCAGCATTTT.